This T cell receptor beta chain was recovered during a study of shared clonotypes between healthy human individuals. Regarding the study as a whole: Read depth was anticipated to influence clonotype sharing among donors. There were few donors, and this limited the genetic and exposure-history diversity represented.

With V trimmed by 4 bases and J by 0 bases, 11 bases remained unmatched. Germline V CDR1 and CDR2: MDHEN, SYDVKM. CDR3 length equals 17 residues. Terminally differentiated effector memory CD45RA+ cells were excluded from the naive CD8 cells, which were CD45RO-negative and positively selected for CCR7. The genomic DNA of each subset was split evenly across several immunoSEQ plates. Sequenced by immunoSEQ multiplex PCR; TCRdb stores in-frame clones only, minus some. The data hold 1.5 million to 2.5 million clones, with about 95% observed a single time. A word on this clone: Its cognate antigen is unknown.

V gene TRBV28 combines with J gene TRBJ1-1, with TRBD1 matching 7 bases. This sequence was found in a man younger than 35 in good health. The sequenced sample was naive CD8+ T cells sorted from blood. In DNA form, the CDR3 reads TGTGCCAGCAGTTCCCAGTTCAGGGGGGACATGAACACTGAAGCTTTCTTT. Its protein is CASSSQFRGDMNTEAFF.